A single sample gave rise to the 30 T cell receptor beta chains below, sequenced in a study of T cell repertoires in aging, cancer and after chemotherapy. TCR beta rearrangements were amplified from peripheral blood genomic DNA. TRB rearrangements spanning V, D and J were amplified using mixed TRB-A/B primers. TCRdb analysed the multiplex PCR reads with MiXCR anew, one entry per CDR3 protein. The sample has around 2,500 distinct CDR3 sequences; roughly 24% are singletons. The sample taken for sequencing was blood. These receptors were collected from a human donor with a solid tumor.

This clonotype was detected once. A much larger clone sits a single nucleotide away, making a read error possible. The CDR3 region has the DNA TGTGCCAGCAGTGGGGGACTAGCGGTCTCCTACAATGACCAGTTCTTC. This codes for CASSGGLAVSYNDQFF. The rearrangement uses TRBV6-5 and TRBJ2-1; TRBD2 aligns across 11 bases. Per the germline V gene, CDR1 is MNHEY and CDR2 is SVGAGI. The length of the CDR3 is 16 residues.

This clonotype was observed a few times. The chain uses TRBV7-2 and TRBJ1-5; D perhaps matches TRBD1 (5 bases). The CDR3 loop spans 15 amino acids. Germline CDR1 and CDR2: SGHTA and FQGNSA. Trimming cost V 1 base and J 3 bases, with 10 bases left between them. CDR3 sequence reads: CASSLGWGDNQPQHF. The CDR3 region has the DNA TGTGCCAGCAGCTTAGGTTGGGGGGACAATCAGCCCCAGCATTTT.

This clonotype was counted a few times. The genes are TRBV5-1 and TRBJ1-2; D call uncertain. With 0 bases removed from V and 0 bases from J, the gap between germline ends came to 3 bases. Germline V gene sequence: CDR1 SGHRS, CDR2 YFSETQ. The CDR3 extends over 13 amino acids. The CDR3 DNA sequence: TGCGCCAGCAGCTTGGGGTCTAACTATGGCTACACCTTC. Translating gives CASSLGSNYGYTF.

This clonotype was detected only a few times. The CDR3 region has the DNA TGTGCCAGCAGTTACTCGGCAGGGTTAAATGAAAAACTGTTTTTT. It is translated as CASSYSAGLNEKLFF. The V and J genes are TRBV6-5 and TRBJ1-4; perhaps TRBD1 as D (5 bases). V was cut by 0 bases and J by 5 bases, with 10 bases left in between. The CDR3 has 15 amino acids. Looked up from germline, CDR1 is MNHEY and CDR2 is SVGAGI.

This clonotype has a handful of counts. The chain couples TRBV18 to TRBJ1-3; 9 bases align to TRBD1. The germline V gene has CDR1 KGHSH and CDR2 LQKENI. The CDR3 runs to 15 residues. V lost 5 bases, J lost 3 bases, and 5 bases stayed unmatched. The chain's CDR3 is CASSAGTGLGNTIYF. The CDR3 DNA reads TGTGCCAGCTCAGCCGGGACAGGGCTTGGAAACACCATATATTTT.

The V gene is TRBV20-1, the J gene TRBJ2-2; perhaps TRBD2 as D (5 bases). CDR3 size: 16 residues. V lost 2 bases and J lost 8, with 21 bases in between. In germline, CDR1 is DFQATT, CDR2 SNEGSKA (reference sequence). The CDR3 DNA sequence: TGCAGTGCTAGACTCACTAGGGCGAACGGCGATGGGGAGCTGTTTTTT. Amino acids: CSARLTRANGDGELFF.

This rearrangement joins TRBV7-2 to TRBJ2-5; 10 bases fit TRBD2. The CDR3 length is 19 residues. The ends lost 5 bases at V and 1 base at J; junction bases unmatched: 16. The germline V gene encodes CDR1 SGHTA and CDR2 FQGNSA. CDR3 sequence reads: CASSQDHVAGGPFQETQYF. The CDR3, as DNA: TGTGCCAGCAGCCAAGATCACGTAGCGGGGGGCCCCTTCCAAGAGACCCAGTACTTC.

The chain employs TRBV10-1 and TRBJ1-2, with D hard to call. The CDR3 runs 14 residues. The germline CDR1 and CDR2 sequences are WNHNN and SYGVQD (reference sequence). Between the trimmed V and J ends, which lost 0 bases and 4 bases, there was a span of 9 bases. The CDR3 sequence: CASSESGVGYGYTF. The CDR3 nucleotides are TGCGCCAGCAGTGAGTCTGGGGTCGGCTATGGCTACACCTTC.

This clonotype occurred a few times. The V gene is TRBV7-9, the J gene TRBJ2-7; D is possibly TRBD2 (7 bases). Trimming cost V 5 bases and J 4 bases, with 24 bases left between them. The germline CDR1 and CDR2 sequences are SEHNR and FQNEAQ (reference sequence). CDR3 length: 17 residues. CDR3: CASSLRPKGGGGYEQYF. The DNA for the CDR3 is TGTGCCAGCAGCCTGCGGCCCAAGGGCGGGGGCGGGTACGAGCAGTACTTC.

The sample holds a few counts of this clonotype. This chain connects TRBV11-2 to TRBJ2-5, with 9 bases aligning to TRBD1. CDR3 length: 15 amino acids. Germline V gives CDR1 SGHAT, CDR2 FQNNGV. V lost 4 bases to trimming and J lost 5 bases; unmatched junction nucleotides: 8. The CDR3 loop is CASSSYDGQGETQYF. DNA of the CDR3: TGTGCCAGCAGCTCCTACGATGGACAGGGGGAGACCCAGTACTTC. The variable domain in full, completed from reference TRBV11-2 and TRBJ2-5, reads EAGVAQSPRYKIIEKRQSVAFWCNPISGHATLYWYQQILGQGPKLLIQFQNNGVVDDSQLPKDRFSAERLKGVDSTLKIQPAKLEDSAVYLCASSSYDGQGETQYFGPGTRLLVL.

By frequency in the sample, this clonotype is medium-sized. The gene calls are TRBV7-9 and TRBJ2-4; perhaps TRBD2 as D (6 bases). The germline CDR1 and CDR2 sequences are SEHNR and FQNEAQ (reference sequence). The CDR3 covers 16 residues. Trimming cost V 5 bases and J 0 bases, with 14 bases left between them. This CDR3 is CASSPGQGLAKNIQYF. The CDR3 DNA reads as TGTGCCAGCAGCCCTGGGCAGGGACTAGCCAAAAACATTCAGTACTTC.

This clonotype was seen more than once but under ten times. J is TRBJ1-2 and V is TRBV20-1, with D perhaps matching TRBD1 (5 bases). The germline V and J ends were trimmed by 3 bases and 5 bases, with 19 bases remaining between them. This CDR3 region has 15 residues. The germline V gene has CDR1 DFQATT and CDR2 SNEGSKA (reference sequence). The CDR3 sequence is CSASLTPLGEYGYTF. CDR3 bases: TGCAGTGCTAGTTTGACCCCCTTAGGGGAGTATGGCTACACCTTC.

This chain connects TRBV27 to TRBJ1-1; TRBD1 aligns across 11 bases. In germline, CDR1 is MNHEY, CDR2 SMNVEV (reference sequence). J lost 4 bases, V lost 7 bases, and 14 bases had no gene match. CDR3 length: 17 residues. The CDR3 is CASNHDTGTGGRTEAFF. The CDR3 bases are TGTGCCAGCAACCACGACACCGGGACAGGGGGTCGCACTGAAGCTTTCTTT.

This clonotype qualifies as medium-sized (0.01 to 0.1%). The rearrangement uses TRBV15 and TRBJ2-2, with unresolved D. CDR3 length: 15 amino acids. Between the trimmed V and J ends, which lost 3 bases and 0 bases, there was a span of 8 bases. Germline CDR1 is LNHNV and CDR2 is YYDKDF (reference sequence). CDR3 sequence: CATSRDEANTGELFF. The CDR3 nucleotides are TGTGCCACCAGCAGGGACGAAGCGAACACCGGGGAGCTGTTTTTT.

This chain links TRBV12-3 or TRBV12-4 with TRBJ2-1; possible D gene TRBD2, 6 bases. This CDR3 spans 13 amino acids. V lost 8 bases and J 6 bases, leaving 14 bases between the germline ends. DNA of the CDR3: TGTGCCAGCCGCCTGGAGGGACCCAATGAGCAGTTCTTC. Its translation: CASRLEGPNEQFF.

This clonotype showed up just once. The chain combines TRBV29-1 with TRBJ2-2; 8 nucleotides match TRBD2. The V gene's germline CDR1 is SQVTM and CDR2 ANQGSEA. The V and J ends lost 4 bases and 2 bases, in that order; junction bases with no gene match: 3. The CDR3 has 14 amino acids. DNA of the CDR3: TGCAGCGTTGGGGGACTAGATAACACCGGGGAGCTGTTTTTT. Protein: CSVGGLDNTGELFF.

The chain couples TRBV5-1 to TRBJ1-4; 9 positions match TRBD1. Germline assignment: CDR1 SGHRS and CDR2 YFSETQ. The CDR3 contains 14 residues. V trimming: 8 bases; J trimming: 8 bases; junction bases outside the gene matches: 10. Here the CDR3 reads CARSPGQGTEKLFF. In DNA form, the CDR3 reads TGCGCCAGGAGCCCGGGACAGGGTACAGAAAAACTGTTTTTT.

The chain recombines TRBV20-1 with TRBJ1-1, with D uncertain. V was clipped by 5 bases and J by 1 base, with 14 bases between them. Germline CDR1 reads DFQATT; CDR2 reads SNEGSKA (reference sequence). CDR3 length equals 14 residues. CDR3 nucleotides: TGCAGTGCTGCAGAATCCAGAGGGAACACTGAAGCTTTCTTT. Protein: CSAAESRGNTEAFF.

The chain employs TRBV4-3 and TRBJ2-7, with no clear D. The ends were cut back, 0 bases at V and 0 bases at J, with 3 bases in the middle. CDR3 size: 13 residues. From germline, CDR1 is LGHNA and CDR2 YSLEER. In nucleotides, the CDR3 is TGCGCCAGCAGCCAAGACCTCTCCTACGAGCAGTACTTC. Its protein is CASSQDLSYEQYF.

In this sample, this clonotype is large. The chain is built from TRBV7-6 and TRBJ2-5, with 7 bases lining up with TRBD1. The CDR3 runs to 14 residues. From germline, CDR1 is SGHVS and CDR2 FNYEAQ. J was trimmed by 8 bases and V by 1 base; bases with no gene match: 7. The CDR3 bases are TGTGCCAGCAGCTTAGAGGGGGCCCTCGATACCCAGTACTTC. Translation gives CASSLEGALDTQYF.

This clonotype is labeled as medium-sized (0.01 to 0.1%). The rearrangement uses TRBV19 and TRBJ1-2; D is undetermined. Germline V gene lookup returns CDR1 LNHDA and CDR2 SQIVND (reference sequence). The CDR3 sequence is 15 residues long. V was trimmed by 8 bases and J by 0 bases, leaving 16 bases between them. In DNA, the CDR3 is TGTGCCAGTGGTCCGGCCGGGGAGGCTAACTATGGCTACACCTTC. This codes for CASGPAGEANYGYTF.

This clonotype was recorded a few times. The chain has TRBV28 and TRBJ2-3; tentative D call: TRBD2 (5 bases). The germline V and J ends were trimmed by 6 bases and 7 bases, with 8 bases remaining between them. Germline CDR1 is MDHEN and CDR2 is SYDVKM. This CDR3 spans 11 amino acids. The CDR3 region is CASRGEYTQYF. CDR3 sequence (DNA): TGTGCCAGCAGGGGAGAATATACGCAGTATTTT.

The chain links TRBV4-3 to TRBJ2-7; possibly TRBD1 for D (6 bases). With 5 bases removed from V and 3 bases from J, the gap between germline ends came to 14 bases. The V gene's germline CDR1 is LGHNA and CDR2 YSLEER. The CDR3 covers 14 residues. This CDR3 is CASSRDRNGYEQYF. The CDR3 DNA reads TGCGCCAGCAGCAGAGACAGGAACGGCTACGAGCAGTACTTC.

Notes on this clonotype: A single base separates this from a much larger clone, so it may be a read error. This CDR3 reads CASITYGHSTDTQYF. CDR3 coding DNA: TGTGCCAGCATTACATACGGACACAGCACAGATACGCAGTATTTT. V usage is TRBV6-1 and J usage is TRBJ2-3; maybe TRBD1 (5 bases). Trimming took off 7 bases at V and 0 bases at J, with 14 bases between the two ends. This CDR3 is 15 amino acids long. CDR1 is MNHNS and CDR2 is SASEGT in the germline V gene.

This clonotype was recorded a few times. This chain uses TRBV6-1 with TRBJ1-6, with unresolved D. Trimming pared 6 bases from V and 8 bases from J, leaving 23 bases between. The CDR3 is 17 amino acids. Germline values: CDR1 MNHNS, CDR2 SASEGT. CDR3 amino acids: CASSLMIGRKADSPLHF. Written as DNA, the CDR3 is TGTGCCAGCAGCTTAATGATCGGTCGGAAGGCAGATTCACCCCTCCACTTT.

The CDR3 bases are TGCAGTGCTCCCTTTTTGATGGAAGGGCGTGGCACTGAAGCTTTCTTT. This sequence encodes CSAPFLMEGRGTEAFF. The J gene is TRBJ1-1, the V gene TRBV20-1; the D is unclear. V was clipped by 5 bases and J by 4 bases, with 23 bases between them. The length of the CDR3 is 16 residues. Germline CDR1 and CDR2: DFQATT and SNEGSKA (reference sequence).

This clonotype is medium-sized within its sample. The CDR3 sequence is CAWNRILQNEAFF. CDR3 bases: TGTGCCTGGAATCGTATATTACAAAATGAAGCTTTCTTT. V is TRBV30 and J is TRBJ1-1; D is unresolved. The V end lost 4 bases, the J end lost 7 bases, and 16 bases lay between the germline ends. Germline loops: CDR1 GTSNPN, CDR2 SVGIG (reference sequence). CDR3 length: 13 amino acids.

The rearrangement joins TRBV19 to TRBJ1-1; weak D call: TRBD1 (5 bases). Trimming shortened V by 4 bases and J by 3 bases, and 9 bases separated the two germline ends. The CDR3 has 13 residues. Germline values: CDR1 LNHDA, CDR2 SQIVND (reference sequence). CDR3 protein: CASSRRGDTEAFF. CDR3 bases: TGTGCCAGTAGTAGACGGGGGGACACTGAAGCTTTCTTT.

The J gene is TRBJ1-6, the V gene TRBV27, with D hard to call. Germline V gene data show CDR1 as MNHEY and CDR2 as SMNVEV (reference sequence). Between the trimmed V and J ends, which lost 2 bases and 7 bases, there was a span of 3 bases. This CDR3 has 12 residues. The DNA of the CDR3 is TGTGCCAGCAGTTTACCCAATTCACCCCTCCACTTT. It translates to CASSLPNSPLHF.

By sample fraction, this clonotype is medium-sized. This CDR3 is CASTRTGGAGEQYF. CDR3 DNA sequence: TGTGCCAGCACCAGGACAGGGGGCGCGGGGGAGCAGTACTTC. V usage is TRBV7-2 and J usage is TRBJ2-7; 11 nucleotides agree with TRBD1. V was clipped by 7 bases and J by 7 bases; unmatched bases: 9. The length of the CDR3 is 14 residues. Germline CDR1 reads SGHTA; CDR2 reads FQGNSA.